This T cell receptor (beta chain) came from a study of blood T cell repertoires in COVID-19. At the level of the study: Donors in the United States, Italy and Spain gave samples during acute or convalescent COVID-19. PBMCs, B-cell-depleted T cells, or T cells provided the cDNA or gDNA that made up the material.

Original methodology: Amplified reference gene primers provided the basis for estimating nucleated cell counts. Here immunoSEQ multiplex PCR was the method, and the copy in TCRdb shows in-frame clones only, minus some. The V and J calls and clone size were taken over from that table, and D and trimming were inferred from the DNA. Counted here are about 230,000 clones, 70% to 85% occurring once; the ten biggest clones make up about 1.4%. This TCR was recovered from a woman aged 40 to 50 who had recovered from COVID-19. Specimen: peripheral blood.

The CDR3 region has the DNA TGTGCCAGCAGACCGAAACCCGCGGGAGCCTCCTACAATGAGCAGTTCTTC. Protein sequence: CASRPKPAGASYNEQFF. The chain combines TRBV7-9 with TRBJ2-1, with TRBD2 matching over 7 bases. V gave up 6 bases and J gave up 0 bases; unmatched junction bases: 11. Germline V gene sequence: CDR1 SEHNR, CDR2 FQNEAQ (reference sequence). The CDR3 has 17 residues.